The subject of this entry is one TCR beta chain. Its target is unknown. This record comes from a study of T cell responses to AZD1222 COVID-19 vaccine. Looking at the study overall: Whether given at about 4 or about 12 weeks, second doses were pooled. General study findings and limits: Increased Spike-specific TCR breadth and depth were observed after two AZD1222 doses. A mostly white British donor set with more females was recruited, and clonal diversity was possibly underestimated. Researchers report vaccine-associated CD4 TCRs spanning spike, with dominance at 160-218 and 743-854.

Assay used: immunoSEQ multiplex PCR; TCRdb lists only in-frame clones, some missing. In the table there are about 130,000 clones, about nine tenths of which are singletons. The CDR3 is made up of 14 amino acids. Germline V gives CDR1 SGHKS, CDR2 YYEKEE (reference sequence). V lost 1 base, J lost 8 bases, and 13 bases lay in between. The starting material was peripheral blood, obtained on day 0 of AZD1222 vaccination. The sequence came from an adult in good health. This sequence joins TRBV5-5 and TRBJ2-1, with D unresolved. CDR3 coding DNA: TGTGCCAGCAGCTTGATCTGGGTGGCCGATGAGCAGTTCTTC. Translating gives CASSLIWVADEQFF.